Listed below are T cell receptor beta chains from one sample, sequenced in a study of CD8 T cells in Susac syndrome. One entry per CDR3 protein, called by TCRdb with MiXCR from the immunoSEQ multiplex PCR reads. Among over 130,000 distinct CDR3 sequences listed, about 95% were seen once. The specimen was CD4+ T cells from PBMCs. The receptor source for this set is a human donor with Susac syndrome. Both conserved end residues are part of each CDR3. A D gene is named only where the DNA matches it firmly. Clone sizes are given selectively: once, few, many, or a class where the clone is expanded.

V gene	clone size	D gene	J gene	CDR3 DNA	CDR3 protein
TRBV25-1	NA	TRBD1	TRBJ1-5	TGTGCCAGCAGTGCCTACTCGACAGGGGAAAGCAATCAGCCCCAGCATTTT	CASSAYSTGESNQPQHF
TRBV20-1	NA	TRBD1	TRBJ1-2	TGCAGTGCTCAGGACAGGAACTATGGCTACACCTTC	CSAQDRNYGYTF
TRBV23-1	NA	NA	TRBJ1-2	TGCGCCAGCAGTCTCCCCGGCTCAGGAAACTATGGCTACACCTTC	CASSLPGSGNYGYTF
TRBV29-1	NA	TRBD2	TRBJ2-1	TGCAGCGGGGGACTAGCGGGCGCGCCCTACATAAATGAGCAGTTCTTC	CSGGLAGAPYINEQFF
TRBV21-1	NA	NA	TRBJ2-7	TGTGCCAGCAGTCTAATCCCCTCGCAGGGCCTCTCCTACGAGCAGTACTTC	CASSLIPSQGLSYEQYF
TRBV29-1	NA	NA	TRBJ1-1	TGCAGCGTTGAAGATCCAGAAGAAGCTTTCTTT	CSVEDPEEAFF
TRBV23-1	once	NA	TRBJ1-1	TGCGCCAGCATCCCGGTGGGCAACACTGAAGCTTTCTTT	CASIPVGNTEAFF
TRBV7-2	NA	TRBD1	TRBJ2-7	TGTGCCAGCAGTCGAAGCAGACAGGGGCGAGAGCAGTACTTC	CASSRSRQGREQYF
TRBV15	NA	NA	TRBJ2-1	TGTGCCACCAGCAGAAACACTGATCCGACCGGGGGGTTCTTC	CATSRNTDPTGGFF
TRBV3-1	NA	TRBD1	TRBJ2-5	TGTGCCAGCAGCCAAGCAGGACAGGGGAGAAAAGAGACCCAGTACTTC	CASSQAGQGRKETQYF
TRBV25-1	NA	TRBD1	TRBJ2-5	TGTGCCAGCAGTGAATCAGGGGGACAGGGGGCCTTGGAGACCCAGTACTTC	CASSESGGQGALETQYF
TRBV20-1	once	TRBD1	TRBJ1-5	TGCAGTGCTACCGGGACAGGGTACGGTCAGCCCCAGCATTTT	CSATGTGYGQPQHF
TRBV3-1	NA	TRBD1	TRBJ1-1	TGTGCCAGCAGCCCCAAAACAGGGGGTGGTGAAGCTTTCTTT	CASSPKTGGGEAFF
TRBV27	NA	NA	TRBJ1-6	TGTGCCAGCAGTTTTGCCAATTCACCCCTCCACTTT	CASSFANSPLHF
TRBV30	NA	NA	TRBJ2-1	TGTGCCTGGACCAGCCGTGGGCGGAGCCCCCTTAATGAGCAGTTCTTC	CAWTSRGRSPLNEQFF
TRBV20-1	NA	NA	TRBJ2-1	TGCAGTGCTAGAGGTCACCGGGACGTGCAGTTCTTC	CSARGHRDVQFF
TRBV29-1	NA	TRBD1	TRBJ2-7	TGCAGAATAACCGGGACAGTTTCCTACGAGCAGTACTTC	CRITGTVSYEQYF
TRBV20-1	NA	TRBD2	TRBJ2-5	TGCAGTGCTGGGCCCGCGGGAGTAGGGGAGACCCAGTACTTC	CSAGPAGVGETQYF
TRBV7-2	few	NA	TRBJ2-1	TGTGCCAGCAGCTCCCGTACCAGCGGCCCCTACAATGAGCAGTTCTTC	CASSSRTSGPYNEQFF
TRBV4-1	NA	TRBD1	TRBJ1-2	TGCGCCAGCAGCCAGACAGGGCCCTATGGCTACACCTTC	CASSQTGPYGYTF
TRBV10-3	once	NA	TRBJ2-7	TGTGCCATCAGAACCTCGGGCCCCTCCTACGAGCAGTACTTC	CAIRTSGPSYEQYF
TRBV18	once	TRBD2	TRBJ2-7	TGTGCCAGCTCACCTATCGGGGGGGTCGGCGAGCAGTACTTC	CASSPIGGVGEQYF
TRBV30	NA	TRBD1	TRBJ1-6	TGTGCCTGGGGGGACAGGATTAATTCACCCCTCCACTTT	CAWGDRINSPLHF
TRBV28	once	NA	TRBJ2-5	TGTGCCAGCAGTTCCACACAGGGACAAGAGACCCAGTACTTC	CASSSTQGQETQYF
TRBV9	NA	NA	TRBJ2-2	TGTGCCAGCAGCGAAGGGGCGGACGGGGAGCTGTTTTTT	CASSEGADGELFF
TRBV9	NA	NA	TRBJ2-2	TGTGCCAGCAGCGTTCTGGGTGGGGACACCGGGGAGCTGTTTTTT	CASSVLGGDTGELFF
TRBV18	once	TRBD2	TRBJ2-3	TGTGCCAGCTCATACGCGGGAGGGACAGATACGCAGTATTTT	CASSYAGGTDTQYF
TRBV4-2	NA	NA	TRBJ2-1	TGTGCCAGCAGCCAAGATAAAACCAGTGAGCAGTTCTTC	CASSQDKTSEQFF
TRBV18	NA	TRBD1	TRBJ1-1	TGTGCCAGCTCACCGACGCCGGGACAGAGGGCCACTGAAGCTTTCTTT	CASSPTPGQRATEAFF
TRBV3-1	NA	NA	TRBJ2-5	TGTGCCAGCAGCCAACTGGCGAGCGGGTTTGGGACCCAGTACTTC	CASSQLASGFGTQYF
TRBV27	few	NA	TRBJ2-5	TGTGCCAGCAGTCCCCAGGGAGAGACCCAGTACTTC	CASSPQGETQYF
TRBV7-2	NA	NA	TRBJ2-2	TGTGCCAGCAGCCCCGGGGACACCGGGGAGCTGTTTTTT	CASSPGDTGELFF
TRBV20-1	NA	NA	TRBJ2-6	TGCAGTGCTAGCCCAGGGACTGGGGCCAACGTCCTGACTTTC	CSASPGTGANVLTF
TRBV20-1	NA	TRBD2	TRBJ2-3	TGCAGTGCTACCCCAGTTGGGGGGAGCGGGAGGGTCACAGATACGCAGTATTTT	CSATPVGGSGRVTDTQYF
TRBV9	NA	NA	TRBJ2-5	TGTGCCAGCACCCAAGGGACGGGGAGGATGACCCAGTACTTC	CASTQGTGRMTQYF
TRBV7-2	NA	NA	TRBJ2-4	TGTGCCAGCAGCTTTACCCTCAGTGTAGGGGCCAAAAACATTCAGTACTTC	CASSFTLSVGAKNIQYF
TRBV30	once	TRBD1	TRBJ1-1	TGTGCCTGGACAGGGGGAGCGAACACTGAAGCTTTCTTT	CAWTGGANTEAFF
TRBV4-1	once	NA	TRBJ2-4	TGCGCCAGCAGCCAAGATCAATCCAAAAACATTCAGTACTTC	CASSQDQSKNIQYF
TRBV6-1	few	NA	TRBJ2-5	TGTGCCAGCAGGAGGAGCGGTGGAGAGACCCAGTACTTC	CASRRSGGETQYF
TRBV7-6	once	TRBD1	TRBJ2-7	TGTGCCAGCAGCTTAGTTCAGGGGGCGAGAGAGCAGTACTTC	CASSLVQGAREQYF
TRBV2	NA	TRBD1	TRBJ2-5	TGTGCCAGCAGTGAATCTCGGACAGGGGGCAATCGAGAGACCCAGTACTTC	CASSESRTGGNRETQYF
TRBV7-2	NA	TRBD2	TRBJ2-5	TGTGCCAGCAGCTTAGACGGGAGGGCCCAGTACTTC	CASSLDGRAQYF
TRBV4-3	once	TRBD2	TRBJ2-1	TGCGCCAGCAGCCAAGATTTGCGGGAGGGAGATTATGAGCAGTTCTTC	CASSQDLREGDYEQFF
TRBV15	once	TRBD1	TRBJ1-2	TGTGCCACCAGCAGAGATGGACAGGGATGGGAAGGCTACACCTTC	CATSRDGQGWEGYTF
TRBV24-1	NA	NA	TRBJ1-1	TGTGCCACCAGTGATTCAGGCGCCCTGAACACTGAAGCTTTCTTT	CATSDSGALNTEAFF
TRBV25-1	NA	TRBD1	TRBJ2-2	TGTGCCAGCAGTGGGACAGGCGATTACACCGGGGAGCTGTTTTTT	CASSGTGDYTGELFF
TRBV11-2	NA	NA	TRBJ2-3	TGTGCCAGCAGCTCCCCGTTCGATACGCAGTATTTT	CASSSPFDTQYF
TRBV14	NA	NA	TRBJ2-7	TGTGCCAGCAGCCCGACACCTCCCTACGAGCAGTACTTC	CASSPTPPYEQYF
TRBV3-1	once	TRBD1	TRBJ2-7	TGTGCCAGCAGCCAAGGGCCGGGACAGGGGACCGAGCAGTACTTC	CASSQGPGQGTEQYF
TRBV20-1	once	NA	TRBJ1-4	TGCAGTGCTAGACATAATGAAAAACTGTTTTTT	CSARHNEKLFF
TRBV23-1	NA	NA	TRBJ2-7	TGCGCCAGCAGTCAATCTATTGGCAAAAGATACGAGCAGTACTTC	CASSQSIGKRYEQYF
TRBV20-1	NA	NA	TRBJ2-5	TGCAGTGCTAGAGATAGGAGGGCCGGGGAGACCCAGTACTTC	CSARDRRAGETQYF
TRBV29-1	NA	NA	TRBJ2-3	TGCAGCGTTGTGGTCGGCGGGACCACAGATACGCAGTATTTT	CSVVVGGTTDTQYF
TRBV7-3	NA	NA	TRBJ2-1	TGTGCCAGCAGCTCCCCGTTGGGTGAGCAGTTCTTC	CASSSPLGEQFF
TRBV29-1	NA	NA	TRBJ2-1	TGCAGCGTTGGGGGAAGCAGGGGCAACAATGAGCAGTTCTTC	CSVGGSRGNNEQFF
TRBV4-2	NA	NA	TRBJ2-4	TGTGCCAGCAGCCAAGAGTTCACAGCCAAAAACATTCAGTACTTC	CASSQEFTAKNIQYF
TRBV18	NA	NA	TRBJ2-3	TGTGCCAGCTCCCCCCGGCAGGGACGCACAGATACGCAGTATTTT	CASSPRQGRTDTQYF
TRBV9	NA	NA	TRBJ2-1	TGTGCCAGCAGCGTAGGGCTAGAGCCCTCCTACAATGAGCAGTTCTTC	CASSVGLEPSYNEQFF
TRBV27	NA	TRBD1	TRBJ2-7	TGTGCCAGCAGTAAACAGGACAGGGGCTACGAGCAGTACTTC	CASSKQDRGYEQYF
TRBV20-1	NA	NA	TRBJ1-5	TGCAGTGCTAGGGTGGGCACCAATCAGCCCCAGCATTTT	CSARVGTNQPQHF